This is a list of T cell receptor beta chains from one sample in a study of T cell repertoires in cytomegalovirus infection. TCRdb ran MiXCR on the reads and lists one entry per CDR3 protein. The data contain a few hundred thousand distinct CDR3 sequences, less than 25% of them singletons. These receptors' targets are unknown. This specimen consisted of cultured PBMCs, obtained from culture after CMV antigen stimulation. All receptors come from a human donor in good health (CMV status not recorded). Some clones in this sample may be carry-over from other donors' samples. The CDR3 runs from the conserved cysteine through the conserved F or W. The order of the fields is J gene, CDR3 length, clone size, D gene, V gene, CDR3 DNA, CDR3 protein. The D gene is left open where the match is weak. Only some rows state a clone size, as once, few, many or a class for expanded clones.

J gene: TRBJ2-3
CDR3 length: 14
clone size: .
D gene: .
V gene: TRBV6-5
CDR3 DNA: TGTGCCAGCAGTCTCTCTGAAGTCACAGATACGCAGTATTTT
CDR3 protein: CASSLSEVTDTQYF

J gene: TRBJ1-1
CDR3 length: 15
clone size: .
D gene: .
V gene: TRBV28
CDR3 DNA: TGTGCCAGCAGTTCGGGGGGGGGGCAGCACACTGAAGCTTTCTTT
CDR3 protein: CASSSGGGQHTEAFF

J gene: TRBJ1-1
CDR3 length: 11
clone size: many
D gene: .
V gene: TRBV12-3/TRBV12-4
CDR3 DNA: TGTGCCAGCAGTTTAGGCACTGAAGCTTTCTTT
CDR3 protein: CASSLGTEAFF

J gene: TRBJ1-2
CDR3 length: 15
clone size: .
D gene: .
V gene: TRBV20-1
CDR3 DNA: TGCAGTGCGGTATTAACTGTCACCGGCTACTATGGCTACACCTTC
CDR3 protein: CSAVLTVTGYYGYTF

J gene: TRBJ1-2
CDR3 length: 15
clone size: few
D gene: .
V gene: TRBV6-5
CDR3 DNA: TGTGCCAGCAGTTACTCGACAGCAGCTAACTATGGCTACACCTTC
CDR3 protein: CASSYSTAANYGYTF

J gene: TRBJ1-5
CDR3 length: 16
clone size: few
D gene: TRBD1
V gene: TRBV28
CDR3 DNA: TGTGCCAGCAGCCTCGGACAGGCTCCGGGGAATCAGCCCCAGCATTTT
CDR3 protein: CASSLGQAPGNQPQHF

J gene: TRBJ1-5
CDR3 length: 14
clone size: few
D gene: TRBD1
V gene: TRBV20-1
CDR3 DNA: TGCAGTGCTAGAGGAGACAGGGACAATCAGCCCCAGCATTTT
CDR3 protein: CSARGDRDNQPQHF

J gene: TRBJ1-6
CDR3 length: 15
clone size: .
D gene: TRBD1
V gene: TRBV11-2
CDR3 DNA: TGTGCCAGCAGCTTAGATTCGACAGGGAGTTCACCCCTCCACTTT
CDR3 protein: CASSLDSTGSSPLHF

J gene: TRBJ1-2
CDR3 length: 13
clone size: many
D gene: .
V gene: TRBV12-3/TRBV12-4
CDR3 DNA: TGTGCCAGCAGTTTTGGGTTAGACTATGGCTACACCTTC
CDR3 protein: CASSFGLDYGYTF

J gene: TRBJ2-1
CDR3 length: 16
clone size: many
D gene: .
V gene: TRBV7-2
CDR3 DNA: TGTGCCAGCAGCTTAGGCGGGGTAAGCTCCTACAATGAGCAGTTCTTC
CDR3 protein: CASSLGGVSSYNEQFF

J gene: TRBJ2-1
CDR3 length: 17
clone size: many
D gene: .
V gene: TRBV12-3/TRBV12-4
CDR3 DNA: TGTGCCAGCAGTTTAAGGGGTTGGGTGCGGGATGGGTATGAGCAGTTCTTC
CDR3 protein: CASSLRGWVRDGYEQFF

J gene: TRBJ1-4
CDR3 length: 15
clone size: few
D gene: TRBD1
V gene: TRBV12-3/TRBV12-4
CDR3 DNA: TGTGCCAGCAGTCCCGGACAGGGGAATAATGAAAAACTGTTTTTT
CDR3 protein: CASSPGQGNNEKLFF

J gene: TRBJ1-6
CDR3 length: 14
clone size: many
D gene: .
V gene: TRBV7-2
CDR3 DNA: TGTGCCAGCAGCGATGACTCCTATAATTCACCCCTCCACTTT
CDR3 protein: CASSDDSYNSPLHF

J gene: TRBJ2-1
CDR3 length: 14
clone size: few
D gene: TRBD2
V gene: TRBV20-1
CDR3 DNA: TGCAGTGCTCCAAGACTAGCGGGAGTCAATGAGCAGTTCTTC
CDR3 protein: CSAPRLAGVNEQFF

J gene: TRBJ1-5
CDR3 length: 16
clone size: few
D gene: .
V gene: TRBV12-3/TRBV12-4
CDR3 DNA: TGTGCCAGCAGACGGATCGGACAGTCTAGCAATCAGCCCCAGCATTTT
CDR3 protein: CASRRIGQSSNQPQHF

J gene: TRBJ2-5
CDR3 length: 16
clone size: .
D gene: TRBD2
V gene: TRBV7-2
CDR3 DNA: TGTGCCAGCAGCTTTTGGGCTAGCGGGAGCTTGGAGACCCAGTACTTC
CDR3 protein: CASSFWASGSLETQYF

J gene: TRBJ2-3
CDR3 length: 14
clone size: .
D gene: .
V gene: TRBV20-1
CDR3 DNA: TGCAGTGCTAGAAGAACAGGATTCACAGATACGCAGTATTTT
CDR3 protein: CSARRTGFTDTQYF

J gene: TRBJ1-1
CDR3 length: 13
clone size: many
D gene: TRBD1
V gene: TRBV12-5
CDR3 DNA: TGTGCTAGTGCCATTACAGGGGGCACTGAAGCTTTCTTT
CDR3 protein: CASAITGGTEAFF

J gene: TRBJ2-1
CDR3 length: 15
clone size: .
D gene: TRBD2
V gene: TRBV9
CDR3 DNA: TGTGCCAGCAGCGTAGGGGTAGCGGGAGATGGTGAGCAGTTCTTC
CDR3 protein: CASSVGVAGDGEQFF

J gene: TRBJ1-1
CDR3 length: 14
clone size: .
D gene: .
V gene: TRBV12-3/TRBV12-4
CDR3 DNA: TGTGCCAGCAGGAATGGTAATATGAACACTGAAGCTTTCTTT
CDR3 protein: CASRNGNMNTEAFF

J gene: TRBJ2-3
CDR3 length: 17
clone size: .
D gene: TRBD2
V gene: TRBV5-4
CDR3 DNA: TGTGCCAGCAGCCATTCCCCTAGCGGGAGACGGACAGATACGCAGTATTTT
CDR3 protein: CASSHSPSGRRTDTQYF

J gene: TRBJ2-1
CDR3 length: 15
clone size: few
D gene: .
V gene: TRBV19
CDR3 DNA: TGTGCCAGTAGTATTCTCGGGGCGGGGTCGGATGAGCAGTTCTTC
CDR3 protein: CASSILGAGSDEQFF

J gene: TRBJ2-1
CDR3 length: 16
clone size: many
D gene: TRBD2
V gene: TRBV7-6
CDR3 DNA: TGTGCCAGCAGCGCCCGCCCTAGCGGGGGGTACAATGAGCAGTTCTTC
CDR3 protein: CASSARPSGGYNEQFF